This record covers a single TCR beta chain. Sequencing was performed with immunoSEQ multiplex PCR; in TCRdb, only in-frame clones are kept and a portion is missing. The sample lists 290,000 or so clones; about 87% were seen once. These data come from a study of blood T cell repertoires in COVID-19. About the research overall: Both acute and convalescent COVID-19 samples were obtained from the United States, Italy and Spain. The cDNA or gDNA used as material had been derived from T cells, B-cell-depleted T cells, or PBMCs.

Deletions cut 3 bases from V and 1 base from J, with 10 bases between. The germline V gene has CDR1 MDHEN and CDR2 SYDVKM. CDR3 length equals 15 residues. The receptor's source is a man aged 65 to 85 with acute or convalescent COVID-19. The source material was peripheral blood. The chain is built from TRBV28 and TRBJ2-1; possibly TRBD1 for D (6 bases). The CDR3 protein is CASSLTGVSYNEQFF. The CDR3 DNA sequence: TGTGCCAGCAGTTTGACAGGTGTATCCTACAATGAGCAGTTCTTC.